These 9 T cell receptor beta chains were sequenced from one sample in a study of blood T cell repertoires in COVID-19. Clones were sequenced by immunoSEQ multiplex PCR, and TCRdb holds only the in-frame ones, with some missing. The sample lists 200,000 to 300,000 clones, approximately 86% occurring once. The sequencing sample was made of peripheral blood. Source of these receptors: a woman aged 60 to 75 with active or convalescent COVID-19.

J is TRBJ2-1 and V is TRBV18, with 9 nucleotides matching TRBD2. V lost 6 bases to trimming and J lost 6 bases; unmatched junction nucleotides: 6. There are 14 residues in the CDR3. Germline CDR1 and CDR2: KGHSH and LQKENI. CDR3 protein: CASSSGREGNEQFF. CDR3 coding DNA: TGTGCCAGCTCTAGCGGGAGAGAAGGCAATGAGCAGTTCTTC.

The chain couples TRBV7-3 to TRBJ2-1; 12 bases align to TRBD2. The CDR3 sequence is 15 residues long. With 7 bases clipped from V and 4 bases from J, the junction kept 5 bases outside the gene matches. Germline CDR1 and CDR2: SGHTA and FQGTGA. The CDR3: CASTPSGREYNEQFF. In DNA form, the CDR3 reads TGTGCCAGCACCCCTAGCGGGAGGGAGTACAATGAGCAGTTCTTC. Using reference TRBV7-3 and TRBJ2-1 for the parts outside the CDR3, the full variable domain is GAGVSQTPSNKVTEKGKYVELRCDPISGHTALYWYRQSLGQGPEFLIYFQGTGAADDSGLPNDRFFAVRPEGSVSTLKIQRTERGDSAVYLCASTPSGREYNEQFFGPGTRLTVL.

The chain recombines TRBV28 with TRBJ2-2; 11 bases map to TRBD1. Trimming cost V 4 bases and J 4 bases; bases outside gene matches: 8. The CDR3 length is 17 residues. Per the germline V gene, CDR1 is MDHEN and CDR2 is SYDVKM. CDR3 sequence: CASSSLLDRGRTGELFF. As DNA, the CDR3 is TGTGCCAGCAGTTCCCTGTTGGACAGGGGGCGCACCGGGGAGCTGTTTTTT.

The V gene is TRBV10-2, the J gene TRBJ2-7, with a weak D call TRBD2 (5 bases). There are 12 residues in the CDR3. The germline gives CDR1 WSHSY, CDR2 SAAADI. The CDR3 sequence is CATSDFSNEQYV. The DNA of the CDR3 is TGCGCCACCTCGGACTTCTCCAACGAGCAGTACGTC.

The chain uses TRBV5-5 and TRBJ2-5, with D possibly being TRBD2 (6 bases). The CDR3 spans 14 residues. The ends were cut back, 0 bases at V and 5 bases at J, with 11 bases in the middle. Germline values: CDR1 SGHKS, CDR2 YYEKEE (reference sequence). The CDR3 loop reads CASSLGAGRETQYF. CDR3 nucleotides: TGTGCCAGCAGCTTGGGGGCAGGGAGGGAGACCCAGTACTTC.

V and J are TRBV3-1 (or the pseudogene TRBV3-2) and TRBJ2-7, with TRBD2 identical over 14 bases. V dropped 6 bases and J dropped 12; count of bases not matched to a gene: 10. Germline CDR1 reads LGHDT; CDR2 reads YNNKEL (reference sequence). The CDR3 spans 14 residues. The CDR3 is CASSRTGTSGSWYF. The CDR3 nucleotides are TGTGCCAGCAGTCGGACCGGGACTAGCGGGAGTTGGTACTTC.

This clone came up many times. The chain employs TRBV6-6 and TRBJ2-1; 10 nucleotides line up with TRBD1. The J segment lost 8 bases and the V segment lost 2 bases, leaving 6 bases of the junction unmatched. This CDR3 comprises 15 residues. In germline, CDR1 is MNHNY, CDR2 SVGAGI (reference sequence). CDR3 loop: CASSYADRGRYEQFF. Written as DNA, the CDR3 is TGTGCCAGCAGTTACGCGGACAGGGGGAGGTATGAGCAGTTCTTC.

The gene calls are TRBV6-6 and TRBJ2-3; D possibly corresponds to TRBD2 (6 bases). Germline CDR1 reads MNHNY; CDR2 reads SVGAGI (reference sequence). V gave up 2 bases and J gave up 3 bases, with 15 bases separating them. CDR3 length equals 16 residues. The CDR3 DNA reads TGTGCCAGCAGTTACGGTGCGGGAAGTCCGACAGATACGCAGTATTTT. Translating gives CASSYGAGSPTDTQYF.

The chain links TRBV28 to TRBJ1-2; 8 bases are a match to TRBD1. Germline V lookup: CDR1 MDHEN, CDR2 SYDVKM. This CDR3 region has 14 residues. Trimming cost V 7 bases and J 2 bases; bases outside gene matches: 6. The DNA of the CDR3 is TGTGCCAGCACCAGGACAGGGAGAAACTATGGCTACACCTTC. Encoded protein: CASTRTGRNYGYTF.